The entry below gives a single T cell receptor (beta chain) sequence along with its context. The target antigen is unknown. This sample stems from a study of circulating CD8 cells and anti-PD-1 response in melanoma. In the study overall: Seven of 13 melanoma patients received first-line anti-PD-1 therapy. Response groups: complete/partial responders versus stable/progressive non-responders. Whole-study results and caveats: At M1, fewer than 8% of TRB clonotypes appeared in multiple subsets. PD-1 and DPOS subsets showed similar, higher clonality than DNEG.

Sorting of live CD3+CD8+TCRalphabeta+ cells by PD-1 and/or TIGIT gave four subsets. The CDR3 spans 11 residues. The ends were cut back, 3 bases at V and 5 bases at J, with 4 bases in the middle. The germline gives CDR1 LNHDA, CDR2 SQIVND (reference sequence). Each library started from around 15 ng of total RNA using the QIAseq Immune Repertoire TCR panel. TCRdb processed the reads anew with MiXCR; each CDR3 protein has one entry. The table has roughly 220 distinct CDR3 sequences, approximately 6.6% seen once. The chain joins TRBV19 to TRBJ1-1; D unresolved. The source was CD8+ T cells from PBMCs, collected at baseline or after one month of anti-PD-1 therapy (not recorded which). This clonotype was sampled from a human donor with melanoma. DNA for the CDR3: TGTGCCAGTAGTATTATGACTGAAGCTTTCTTT. Amino acids: CASSIMTEAFF.